This T cell receptor beta chain was captured in a study of cytomegalovirus exposure and HLA in healthy donors. Study results and limitations: Investigators reported about 160 TCR beta chains as tied to cytomegalovirus. Using the classifier, cytomegalovirus status was reportedly diagnosed with high specificity and sensitivity. In vitro data verified three CMV-associated chains as specific for CMV antigens.

Comment on this clone: Its antigen is unidentified.

CDR3 size: 14 residues. Trimming shortened V by 4 bases and J by 3 bases, and 10 bases separated the two germline ends. CDR1 and CDR2 from the germline V gene are MNHEY and SMNVEV (reference sequence). The data were produced by immunoSEQ multiplex PCR, yet TCRdb's version contains in-frame clones alone and is incomplete. The table shows hundreds of thousands of clones, with about 86% occurring only once. Material: PBMCs. This clonotype originated in a woman in her 30s in good health and CMV-seropositive. The chain couples TRBV27 to TRBJ1-3; D unclear. CDR3 loop: CASSSLNGGNTIYF. The CDR3 DNA reads TGTGCCAGCAGTTCCCTAAATGGTGGAAACACCATATATTTT.